The sample holds one count of the clone carrying this TCR beta chain. The data were taken from a study of cytomegalovirus exposure and HLA in healthy donors. Germline CDR1 reads MNHEY; CDR2 reads SVGAGI. V was clipped by 6 bases and J by 8 bases, with 16 bases between them. The CDR3 has 13 amino acids. PCR primers comprised 60 Vbeta and 13 Jbeta primers. Some clones are missing from TCRdb's copy, which holds only in-frame ones; the method was immunoSEQ multiplex PCR. Among 160,000 or so clones listed, 65% to 80% were seen once. The sequenced sample was PBMCs. This sequence was found in a man between 35 and 55 years old in good health and CMV-seronegative. The V and J genes are TRBV6-5 and TRBJ1-1; tentatively, D is TRBD1 (6 bases). For the CDR3, the DNA is TGTGCCAGCAGCCCCACGTGGGGGCGGGAAGCTTTCTTT. Protein sequence: CASSPTWGREAFF.